This is a list of T cell receptor beta chains from one sample in a study of spatial heterogeneity in lung cancer. One entry per CDR3 protein results from TCRdb running MiXCR on the 5' RACE reads. The profile shows tens of thousands of distinct CDR3 sequences, 7% to 7.5% of them singletons. This material consisted of PBMCs, taken at surgery. The origin of the receptors is a female donor with early-stage non-small cell lung cancer. The CDR3 runs from the conserved cysteine through the conserved F or W. D genes are given only for firm matches. Not every row has a clone size; where given, it reads once, few, many or a size class.

d_call	v_call	j_call	clone_size	cdr3_nt	cdr3_aa
NA	TRBV25-1	TRBJ1-1	many	TGTGCCAGCAGTGGTGGGGTCCAGGGGCGCGACACTGAAGCTTTCTTT	CASSGGVQGRDTEAFF
TRBD2	TRBV5-1	TRBJ2-7	few	TGCGCCAGCAGCCGCCAACCTAGCGGGAGTGGCGAGCAGTACTTC	CASSRQPSGSGEQYF
NA	TRBV12-3/TRBV12-4	TRBJ2-7	many	TGTGCCAGCAGCCATACCCCCGCTGGAAGCGAGCAGTACTTC	CASSHTPAGSEQYF
TRBD2	TRBV20-1	TRBJ2-3	NA	TGCAGTGCTGGTCTAGCGGGGATCACAGATACGCAGTATTTT	CSAGLAGITDTQYF
NA	TRBV18	TRBJ2-3	NA	TGTGCCAGCTCACCAGTCGGCCTGGGTACGCAGTATTTT	CASSPVGLGTQYF
NA	TRBV27	TRBJ1-2	many	TGTGCCAGCGCCAATCCCCCTTATGGCTACACCTTC	CASANPPYGYTF
NA	TRBV29-1	TRBJ1-1	many	TGCAGGGCTGGGGGCACTGAAGCTTTCTTT	CRAGGTEAFF
NA	TRBV11-2	TRBJ1-5	many	TGTGCCAGCAGCTTAGCCATCAATCAGCCCCAGCATTTT	CASSLAINQPQHF
NA	TRBV19	TRBJ2-5	NA	TGTGCCAGTAGTACAGGGGACGGTCGGGAGACCCAGTACTTC	CASSTGDGRETQYF
NA	TRBV7-2	TRBJ2-5	few	TGTGCCAGCAGCTCGCAGGGCCCTTACCAAGAGACCCAGTACTTC	CASSSQGPYQETQYF
NA	TRBV6-2/TRBV6-3	TRBJ1-5	many	TGTGCCAGCAGGAAGGGGCCCTTTAATCAGCCCCAGCATTTT	CASRKGPFNQPQHF
NA	TRBV7-9	TRBJ2-1	NA	TGTGCCAGCACCGCGGTTTCAGGTTACAATGAGCGGTTCTTC	CASTAVSGYNERFF
NA	TRBV28	TRBJ1-4	few	TGTGCCAGCAGTCCTGCACCCGACAAGGCTCCGAATGAAAAACTGTTTTTT	CASSPAPDKAPNEKLFF
TRBD2	TRBV3-1	TRBJ2-5	few	TGTGCCAGCAGCCACCGCCGACTAGCGGGAGGGCGCTGGGAGACCCAGTACTTC	CASSHRRLAGGRWETQYF
NA	TRBV5-1	TRBJ1-4	many	TGCGCCAGCAGCTTGGCCGGGGTACCTAATGAAAAACTGTTTTTT	CASSLAGVPNEKLFF
NA	TRBV7-8	TRBJ1-2	many	TGTGCCAGCAGCCCCCGTCGGACTAACTATGGCTACACCTTC	CASSPRRTNYGYTF
TRBD1	TRBV7-9	TRBJ2-7	many	TGTGCCAGCAGCCAGCGCGGGACAGGGAGGTTTGCGCAGTACTTC	CASSQRGTGRFAQYF
NA	TRBV18	TRBJ2-3	many	TGTGCCAGCTCACCACCTGAACAGGATACGCAGTATTTT	CASSPPEQDTQYF
TRBD1	TRBV4-1	TRBJ1-4	NA	TGCGCCAGCAGCCCGGGGGGGGCGACAGGGGCCGAAAAACTGTTTTTT	CASSPGGATGAEKLFF
TRBD1	TRBV10-3	TRBJ1-2	many	TGTGCCATCACCCCAGACAGGGACTATGGCTACACCTTC	CAITPDRDYGYTF
NA	TRBV5-1	TRBJ2-3	many	TGCGCCAGCAGCTTGGGGGACAGCACAGATACGCAGTATTTT	CASSLGDSTDTQYF
TRBD1	TRBV5-1	TRBJ2-3	many	TGCGCCAGCATCCGACAGGGGGGCACAGATACGCAGTATTTT	CASIRQGGTDTQYF
NA	TRBV10-3	TRBJ1-3	few	TGTGCCATCAGTGATCAGTGGCTGGGTAAAAGCTCTGGAAACACCATATATTTT	CAISDQWLGKSSGNTIYF
TRBD1	TRBV2	TRBJ2-7	many	TGTGCCAGCGGACAGGAAGGGAACGAGCAGTACTTC	CASGQEGNEQYF
TRBD1	TRBV6-5	TRBJ1-4	few	TGTGCCAGCAGGGACAGGGTAGGGGAAAAACTGTTTTTT	CASRDRVGEKLFF
TRBD2	TRBV20-1	TRBJ2-7	NA	TGCAGTGCTCGAACGCTAGCGGGGGGCTCATACGAGCAGTACTTC	CSARTLAGGSYEQYF
NA	TRBV4-1	TRBJ1-5	few	TGCGCCAGCAGCCAGGCACAGGGCAATCAGCCCCAGCATTTT	CASSQAQGNQPQHF
NA	TRBV21-1	TRBJ1-2	few	TGTGCCAGCCGGGACCCGGTTCAATATGGCTACACCTTC	CASRDPVQYGYTF
TRBD2	TRBV5-1	TRBJ2-1	many	TGCGCCAGCAGCTTAGGGACTAGCGGGTTATACAATGAGCAGTTCTTC	CASSLGTSGLYNEQFF
TRBD1	TRBV20-1	TRBJ1-2	NA	TGCAGTGCTAGAGACAAGGACAGGGGCGATGGCTACACCTTC	CSARDKDRGDGYTF
NA	TRBV10-2	TRBJ2-5	NA	TGCGCCAGCATGAGCGCCCAAGAGACCCAGTACTTC	CASMSAQETQYF
NA	TRBV20-1	TRBJ1-1	NA	TGCAGTGCTAGAGATTCAGTTACTGAAGCTTTCTTT	CSARDSVTEAFF
TRBD2	TRBV2	TRBJ2-5	many	TGTGCCAGCAGTGAAGGGCTAGCGGGAACTCAAGAGACCCAGTACTTC	CASSEGLAGTQETQYF
TRBD2	TRBV5-1	TRBJ2-3	NA	TGCGCCAGCAGCCTCCTAGGAGCGGGGGGGGCAGATACGCAGTATTTT	CASSLLGAGGADTQYF
NA	TRBV6-1	TRBJ1-2	many	TGTGCCAGCAGTGAGACAGATACTAACTATGGCTACACCTTC	CASSETDTNYGYTF
NA	TRBV21-1	TRBJ2-7	few	TGTGCCAGCAGCAAAGAATACGCAGCCTACGAGCAGTACTTC	CASSKEYAAYEQYF
NA	TRBV6-1	TRBJ1-4	many	TGTGCCAGCCAGGGCCCTAATGAAAAACTGTTTTTT	CASQGPNEKLFF
NA	TRBV7-7	TRBJ1-1	NA	TGTGCTAGCGCCTCCTCCAGGGACACTGAAGCTTTCTTT	CASASSRDTEAFF
NA	TRBV4-1	TRBJ2-3	many	TGCGCCAGCAGCCAAGTGGGTCCCTGGGTCCCAGATACGCAGTATTTT	CASSQVGPWVPDTQYF
NA	TRBV7-2	TRBJ1-3	few	TGTGCCAGCAGCTTAGCCGGGAACCCCCCTGGAAACACCATATATTTT	CASSLAGNPPGNTIYF
TRBD1	TRBV29-1	TRBJ2-3	many	TGCAGCGTAGGACTGGGACAGAGCACAGATACGCAGTATTTT	CSVGLGQSTDTQYF
NA	TRBV6-6	TRBJ1-1	NA	TGTGCCAGCAGACCGGGACTGCTTGACGGTGAAGCTTTCTTT	CASRPGLLDGEAFF
NA	TRBV21-1	TRBJ1-1	few	TGTGCCAGCAGCGAACAGGCTAGGAACACTGAAGCTTTCTTT	CASSEQARNTEAFF
TRBD1	TRBV20-1	TRBJ1-2	NA	TGCAGTGCCCATTTAGGACAGGGCCTCTCTGGCTACACCTTC	CSAHLGQGLSGYTF
NA	TRBV18	TRBJ2-3	many	TGTGCCAGCTCAACCCAACAGGGAAGGGGCACAGATACGCAGTATTTT	CASSTQQGRGTDTQYF
NA	TRBV7-2	TRBJ1-5	many	TGTGCCAGCAGCTTAGCAGGGGTAGGCAATCAGCCCCAGCATTTT	CASSLAGVGNQPQHF
TRBD1	TRBV6-5	TRBJ1-1	medium-sized	TGTGCCAGCAGTTCCACAGGGGGCACTGAAGCTTTCTTT	CASSSTGGTEAFF
TRBD2	TRBV20-1	TRBJ2-3	few	TGCAGTGCTGCCGGGACTAGCGGGGCCTCAGATACGCAGTATTTT	CSAAGTSGASDTQYF
NA	TRBV5-5	TRBJ1-5	NA	TGTGCCAGCAGCCCCGCCACAGCGTGGGGGAATCAGCCCCAGCATTTT	CASSPATAWGNQPQHF